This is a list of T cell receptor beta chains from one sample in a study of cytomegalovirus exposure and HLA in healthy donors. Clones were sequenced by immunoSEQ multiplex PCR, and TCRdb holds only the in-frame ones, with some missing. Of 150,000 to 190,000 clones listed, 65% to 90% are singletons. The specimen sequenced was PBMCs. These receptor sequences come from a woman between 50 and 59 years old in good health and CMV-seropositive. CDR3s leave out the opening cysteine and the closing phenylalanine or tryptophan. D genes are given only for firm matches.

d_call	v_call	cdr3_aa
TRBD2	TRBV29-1	SVVAGGMYQETQY
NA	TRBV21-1	AARDGRQGAYEQY
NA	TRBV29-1	SAVKGVLGGNEQF
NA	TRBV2	ASILSTGELF
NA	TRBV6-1	ASRARDTYNEQF
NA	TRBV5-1	ASSLGGRAGYT
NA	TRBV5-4	ASSLTWGDTEAF
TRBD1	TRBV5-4	ASSLEDRDGYT
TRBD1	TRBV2	ASLGTVNEQY
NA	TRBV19	ASSISQGGTEAF
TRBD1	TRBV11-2	ASSLATGQKYEQY
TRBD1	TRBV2	ASRDRVNTIY
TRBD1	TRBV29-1	SVPHWTGVNYGYT
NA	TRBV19	ASSIVRGQSEQY
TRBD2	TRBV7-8	ASSPRDPPAGHTGELF
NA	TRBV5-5	ASSPGNSPLH
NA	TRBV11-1	ASTFTGSYEQY
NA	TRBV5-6	ASSSQDYEQY
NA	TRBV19	ASSMGQGSWTEAF
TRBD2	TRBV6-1	ASSEAGTRMDTQY
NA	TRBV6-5	ASSYGLASGELF
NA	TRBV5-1	ASTTVTPTNTGELF
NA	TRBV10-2	ASSESQVLNYGYT
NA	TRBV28	ASTKSGYGYGYT
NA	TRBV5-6	ASSFSGDEQY
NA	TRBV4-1	ASSPREGNTEAF
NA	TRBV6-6	AISSRGNQPQH
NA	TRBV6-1	ASSEGGGYGYT
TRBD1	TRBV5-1	ASSTGTGNGYT
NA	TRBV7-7	ASSPSRDTGELF
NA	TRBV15	ATSRVSGGRGKT
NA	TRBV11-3	ASSLGRGQILDNEQF
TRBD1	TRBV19	ASSLGQGLYGYT
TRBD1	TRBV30	AWSADRGFEQY
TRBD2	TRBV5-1	ASSSGGGSRVNEQF
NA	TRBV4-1	ASSQDAAGFKGV
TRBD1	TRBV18	ASSPVDRGDGYT
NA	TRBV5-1	ASSLDRGPTYEQY
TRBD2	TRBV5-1	ASSLESRGGNNEQF
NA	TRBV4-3	ASSQTVAKNIQY
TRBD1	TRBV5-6	ASSSDRDAF
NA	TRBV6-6	ASSPLVENTGELF
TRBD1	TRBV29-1	SVQDRGDSNQPQH
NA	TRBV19	ASSNQGNIQY
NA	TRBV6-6	ASSLLTVSGNTIY
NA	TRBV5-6	ASSLGAGRLIHTEAF
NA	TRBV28	ASMGLHTEAF
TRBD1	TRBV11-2	ASSFPGQGMYQETQY
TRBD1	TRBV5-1	ASSPPTGGITDTQY
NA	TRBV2	ASRYRGANYGYT
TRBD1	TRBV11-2	ASSAPTGAKNIQY
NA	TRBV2	ANGRGATNTGELF